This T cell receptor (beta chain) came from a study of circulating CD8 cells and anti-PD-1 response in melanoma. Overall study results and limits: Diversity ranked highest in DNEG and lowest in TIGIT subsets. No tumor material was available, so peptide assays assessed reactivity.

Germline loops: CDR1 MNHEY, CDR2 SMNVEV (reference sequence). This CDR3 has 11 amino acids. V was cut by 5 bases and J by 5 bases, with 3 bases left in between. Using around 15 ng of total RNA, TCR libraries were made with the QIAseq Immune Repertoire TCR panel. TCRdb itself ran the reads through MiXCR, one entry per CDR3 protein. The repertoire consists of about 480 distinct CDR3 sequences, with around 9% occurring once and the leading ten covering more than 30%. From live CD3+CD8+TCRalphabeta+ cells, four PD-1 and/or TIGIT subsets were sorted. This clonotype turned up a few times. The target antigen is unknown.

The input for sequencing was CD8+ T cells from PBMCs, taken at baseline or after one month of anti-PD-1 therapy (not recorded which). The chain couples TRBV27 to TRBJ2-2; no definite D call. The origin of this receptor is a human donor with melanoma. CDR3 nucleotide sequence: TGTGCCAGCAGTGGAACCGGGGAGCTGTTTTTT. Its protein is CASSGTGELFF.